The entry that follows covers one T cell receptor (beta chain) sequence. The data were obtained in a study of CD8 T cells in Susac syndrome. A quantity of about 0.5 to 1 ug RNA underwent reverse transcription using random hexamers. The immunoSEQ assay covered 54 Vbeta and 13 Jbeta segments for CDR3. Each CDR3 protein is one row after TCRdb ran MiXCR on the immunoSEQ multiplex PCR reads. Here the sample spans about 160,000 distinct CDR3 sequences, just under 95% being singletons. The source is a human donor in good health. The source material was CD4+ T cells from PBMCs.

The CDR3 is CASSFIAPENEQFF. DNA of the CDR3: TGTGCCAGCAGTTTTATAGCCCCCGAGAATGAGCAGTTCTTC. The chain recombines TRBV12-3 or TRBV12-4 with TRBJ2-1; D gene ambiguous. This CDR3 is 14 amino acids long. Trimming took 3 bases from V and 7 from J, leaving 13 bases between them.